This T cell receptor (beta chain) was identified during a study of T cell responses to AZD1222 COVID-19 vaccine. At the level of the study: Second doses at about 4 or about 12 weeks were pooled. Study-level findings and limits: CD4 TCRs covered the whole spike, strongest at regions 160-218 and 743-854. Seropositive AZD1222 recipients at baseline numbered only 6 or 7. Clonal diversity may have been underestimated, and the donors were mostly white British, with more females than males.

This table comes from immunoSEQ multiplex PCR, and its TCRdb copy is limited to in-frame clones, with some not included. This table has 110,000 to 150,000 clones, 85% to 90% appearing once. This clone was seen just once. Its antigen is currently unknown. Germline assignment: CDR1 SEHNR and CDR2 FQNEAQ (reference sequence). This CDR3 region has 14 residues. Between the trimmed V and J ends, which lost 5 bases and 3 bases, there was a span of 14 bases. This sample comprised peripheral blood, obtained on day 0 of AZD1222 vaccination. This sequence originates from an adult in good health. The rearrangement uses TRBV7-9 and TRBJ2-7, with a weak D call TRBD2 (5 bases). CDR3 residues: CASSGDWTGYEQYF. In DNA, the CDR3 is TGTGCCAGCAGCGGAGACTGGACTGGCTACGAGCAGTACTTC.